This TCR beta chain appears in the sequencing data of a study of identical twins. Whole-study findings and limits: Invariant MAIT and iNKT cells are populations that could partly confound zero-insertion analyses. Beta out-of-frame sequences showed weaker excess twin sharing. High-abundance cord blood beta clonotypes had fewer insertions; memory repertoires showed none.

Remarks on this clonotype: Its matching antigen is unknown.

The CDR3 spans 15 residues. Trimming at V came to 2 bases and at J to 4 bases, leaving 5 bases not matched to a gene. CDR1 MNHEY and CDR2 SVGAGI come from the germline V gene. From the 5' RACE reads, TCRdb called clonotypes with MiXCR, one entry per CDR3 protein. Here the sample spans some 630,000 distinct CDR3 sequences, 7% to 7.5% being singletons. This same sample was also part of a study on yellow fever vaccine responses in identical twins.

Source material: PBMCs. This TCR derives from a woman between 18 and 29 years old in good health. This chain joins TRBV6-5 and TRBJ2-1; 7 bases align to TRBD2. Here the CDR3 reads CASSYAGVPYNEQFF. The CDR3 nucleotides read TGTGCCAGCAGTTACGCGGGGGTCCCGTACAATGAGCAGTTCTTC.